These 21 T cell receptor beta chains were all obtained from the same sample, sequenced in a study of blood T cell repertoires in COVID-19. Assay used: immunoSEQ multiplex PCR; TCRdb lists only in-frame clones, some missing. The sample holds 150,000 or so clones, 75% to 90% seen once. Sequencing was carried out using peripheral blood. The receptor set was obtained from a man aged 18 to 30 with COVID-19, enrolled during active disease.

The rearrangement uses TRBV30 and TRBJ2-1; TRBD2 might be the D (7 bases). Between the trimmed V and J ends, which lost 4 bases and 7 bases, there was a span of 23 bases. The CDR3 runs to 16 residues. Per the germline V gene, CDR1 is GTSNPN and CDR2 is SVGIG (reference sequence). The DNA for the CDR3 is TGTGCCTGGAAGTTACAGGGAGGGACCTCGGGGAATGAGCAGTTCTTC. Its translation is CAWKLQGGTSGNEQFF.

The V gene is TRBV28, the J gene TRBJ2-7, with TRBD1 identical over 12 bases. V trimming: 5 bases; J trimming: 7 bases; junction bases outside the gene matches: 12. The CDR3 is 16 amino acids. From germline, CDR1 is MDHEN and CDR2 SYDVKM. CDR3 sequence: CASSLLGGQGAREQYF. CDR3 bases: TGTGCCAGCAGTCTCCTGGGGGGACAGGGGGCACGGGAGCAGTACTTC.

The chain joins TRBV2 to TRBJ2-1; 12 positions agree with TRBD2. Germline lookup yields CDR1 SNHLY and CDR2 FYNNEI. The CDR3 contains 19 residues. V dropped 4 bases and J dropped 4; count of bases not matched to a gene: 14. The CDR3 DNA sequence: TGTGCCAGCAGTGCGGGACTAGCGGGCGTCATCCCTGAATACAATGAGCAGTTCTTC. Residues: CASSAGLAGVIPEYNEQFF. Full variable domain (remainder filled in from reference TRBV2 and TRBJ2-1): EPEVTQTPSHQVTQMGQEVILRCVPISNHLYFYWYRQILGQKVEFLVSFYNNEISEKSEIFDDQFSVERPDGSNFTLKIRSTKLEDSAMYFCASSAGLAGVIPEYNEQFFGPGTRLTVL.

This clone was recorded only once. The chain employs TRBV5-3 and TRBJ2-7; 9 nucleotides line up with TRBD1. TRBV5-3 is filed as an ORF, its function uncertain. Losses at the gene ends were 4 bases for V and 5 bases for J; bases not matched to a gene: 4. This CDR3 is built from 13 residues. CDR3 region: CARSRDRVDEQYF. CDR3 DNA: TGTGCCAGAAGCCGGGACAGGGTCGACGAGCAGTACTTC.

CDR3 in amino acids: CASKQGRGSNQPQHF. The CDR3 nucleotides are TGTGCCAGTAAGCAGGGCAGGGGCAGCAATCAGCCCCAGCATTTT. The chain links TRBV19 to TRBJ1-5; D possibly corresponds to TRBD1 (6 bases). CDR3 length equals 15 residues. Trimming took 7 bases from V and 1 from J, leaving 14 bases between them. Germline CDR1 reads LNHDA; CDR2 reads SQIVND (reference sequence).

This chain links TRBV28 with TRBJ1-2, with 10 positions matching TRBD1. The V segment lost 2 bases and the J segment 8 bases; nucleotides outside the gene matches: 5. Per germline, CDR1 MDHEN and CDR2 SYDVKM. This CDR3 region has 14 residues. The CDR3 here is CASSLAGTGVGYTF. The CDR3 coding sequence is TGTGCCAGCAGTTTAGCCGGGACAGGGGTAGGCTACACCTTC.

This clone was found once. The chain recombines TRBV24-1 with TRBJ2-6; maybe TRBD2 (6 bases). Germline V gene lookup returns CDR1 KGHDR and CDR2 SFDVKD. V lost 9 bases to trimming and J lost 0 bases, with 23 bases between them. The CDR3 spans 19 residues. Here the CDR3 DNA reads TGTGCCACCCCCAAGGAGGGCCAGCGGGCGACCTCTGGGGCCAACGTCCTGACTTTC. Its translation: CATPKEGQRATSGANVLTF.

This sequence joins TRBV7-9 and TRBJ2-7; 9 bases agree with TRBD1. Germline lookup yields CDR1 SEHNR and CDR2 FQNEAQ (reference sequence). The CDR3 totals 15 residues. Unmatched junction bases numbered 7, after V lost 5 bases and J lost 2 bases. This chain's CDR3 is CASSTSGTGPYEQYF. CDR3 in DNA: TGTGCCAGCAGCACGTCCGGGACAGGGCCCTACGAGCAGTACTTC.

The chain uses TRBV27 and TRBJ1-4; D gene ambiguous. This CDR3 is 15 amino acids long. The germline V and J ends were trimmed by 2 bases and 0 bases, with 7 bases remaining between them. Per germline, CDR1 MNHEY and CDR2 SMNVEV (reference sequence). CDR3 amino acids: CASSLGRATNEKLFF. Here the CDR3 DNA reads TGTGCCAGCAGTTTAGGCCGTGCAACTAATGAAAAACTGTTTTTT.

The gene calls are TRBV19 and TRBJ1-4; D unresolved. Germline V gene lookup returns CDR1 LNHDA and CDR2 SQIVND (reference sequence). Trimming took off 3 bases at V and 0 bases at J, with 8 bases between the two ends. The CDR3 length is 15 residues. CDR3 protein: CASSIPDATNEKLFF. As DNA, the CDR3 is TGTGCCAGTAGTATCCCAGATGCAACTAATGAAAAACTGTTTTTT.

This clone occurred once. V is TRBV2 and J is TRBJ2-3; tentatively, D is TRBD1 (5 bases). Trimming took 7 bases from V and 4 from J, leaving 15 bases between them. The CDR3 spans 14 residues. Germline loops: CDR1 SNHLY, CDR2 FYNNEI. Written as DNA, the CDR3 is TGTGCCAGCAATATAGTCAAAGGGGCAGATACGCAGTATTTT. This sequence encodes CASNIVKGADTQYF.

V usage is TRBV14 and J usage is TRBJ2-2; 8 nucleotides match TRBD2. CDR3 length: 13 amino acids. V lost 4 bases to trimming and J lost 6 bases; unmatched junction nucleotides: 1. Germline CDR1 SGHDN, CDR2 FVKESK. Written as DNA, the CDR3 is TGTGCCAGCAGCCGGACTAGCTCCGGGGAGCTGTTTTTT. Protein product: CASSRTSSGELFF.

The rearrangement joins TRBV5-1 to TRBJ2-5; 11 bases are shared with TRBD2. CDR1 and CDR2 (germline): SGHRS, YFSETQ. The V segment lost 2 bases and the J segment 5 bases; nucleotides outside the gene matches: 5. The CDR3 contains 15 residues. CDR3 in DNA: TGCGCCAGCAGCTTTACTAGCGGGAGAGGGGAGACCCAGTACTTC. Translation gives CASSFTSGRGETQYF.

The genes are TRBV4-2 and TRBJ1-5; no clear D. The germline gives CDR1 LGHNA, CDR2 YNFKEQ. The CDR3 has 18 residues. V was pared by 1 base and J by 1 base, with 17 bases between. For the CDR3, the DNA is TGTGCCAGCAGCCAAGCTAGTTCCGTGGAATTGAGCAATCAGCCCCAGCATTTT. As protein: CASSQASSVELSNQPQHF.

This clone was detected only once. The J gene is TRBJ1-1, the V gene TRBV18; D uncertain. Deletions cut 4 bases from V and 8 bases from J, with 20 bases between. The CDR3 extends over 15 amino acids. The germline CDR1 and CDR2 sequences are KGHSH and LQKENI. The DNA for the CDR3 is TGTGCCAGCTCACTTTGGGGAGTGGGAGGGCGCGAAGCTTTCTTT. It codes for CASSLWGVGGREAFF.

The V gene is TRBV9, the J gene TRBJ2-5, with TRBD2 matching over 7 bases. V was pared by 7 bases and J by 3 bases, with 9 bases of the junction left unmatched. The V gene's germline CDR1 is SGDLS and CDR2 YYNGEE. CDR3 length: 14 amino acids. The CDR3 protein is CASGLGLAEETQYF. DNA of the CDR3: TGTGCCAGCGGTCTAGGTCTAGCGGAAGAGACCCAGTACTTC.

The chain is built from TRBV29-1 and TRBJ2-7, with a possible D match to TRBD2 (5 bases). Looked up from germline, CDR1 is SQVTM and CDR2 is ANQGSEA. V lost 4 bases and J 6 bases, leaving 10 bases between the germline ends. This CDR3 has 11 amino acids. The CDR3 here is CSVVGLSEQYF. DNA for the CDR3: TGCAGCGTTGTCGGACTGAGCGAGCAGTACTTC.

This chain uses TRBV6-1 with TRBJ1-2; D possibly corresponds to TRBD1 (6 bases). The V gene lost 2 bases and the J gene lost 2 bases, with 18 bases spanning the gap. The germline V gene encodes CDR1 MNHNS and CDR2 SASEGT. The CDR3 consists of 17 residues. CDR3 in DNA: TGTGCCAGCAGTGAAAATGTCGGTAGGGACATAAACTATGGCTACACCTTC. Amino acids: CASSENVGRDINYGYTF.

As DNA, the CDR3 is TGTGCCAGCTCACCTGGACTAGCGGGAGATGGGGCTGGGGCCAACGTCCTGACTTTC. It codes for CASSPGLAGDGAGANVLTF. The chain links TRBV18 to TRBJ2-6; 13 bases fit TRBD2. With 3 bases clipped from V and 2 bases from J, the junction kept 7 bases outside the gene matches. This CDR3 is built from 19 residues. Germline V gene lookup returns CDR1 KGHSH and CDR2 LQKENI.

The chain joins TRBV25-1 to TRBJ2-3, with D perhaps TRBD1 (6 bases). The CDR3 runs to 16 residues. Germline lookup yields CDR1 MGHDK and CDR2 SYGVNS. V lost 4 bases, J lost 0 bases, and 14 bases lay in between. CDR3 residues: CASSGPTGRSTDTQYF. The CDR3, as DNA: TGTGCCAGCAGTGGTCCCACAGGGCGCAGCACAGATACGCAGTATTTT.

The rearrangement joins TRBV6-5 to TRBJ1-6, with D possibly being TRBD1 (5 bases). Germline values: CDR1 MNHEY, CDR2 SVGAGI. The CDR3 contains 15 residues. The germline V and J ends were trimmed by 6 bases and 7 bases, with 16 bases remaining between them. The CDR3 DNA sequence: TGTGCCAGCAGGGGACGAATTGGAGGGAATTCACCCCTCCACTTT. Protein product: CASRGRIGGNSPLHF.